This is a list of T cell receptor beta chains from one sample in a study of early T cells in non-severe SARS-CoV-2 infection. One entry per CDR3 protein results from TCRdb running MiXCR on the 5' RACE reads. In the table there are 40,000 to 55,000 distinct CDR3 sequences, less than 15% of which are singletons. The sequenced sample consisted of whole blood. The source is an adult who was a healthcare worker with PCR-confirmed SARS-CoV-2 infection or an uninfected control (not recorded which). Each CDR3 is given with its conserved first and last residue. The D gene is left open where the match is weak. The listing skips clone size in some rows; elsewhere it reads once, few, many or a size class.

d_call j_call v_call clone_size cdr3_aa cdr3_nt
TRBD2 TRBJ2-1 TRBV3-1 NA CASSEGLVPNNEQFF TGTGCCAGCAGCGAAGGACTAGTACCCAACAATGAGCAGTTCTTC
TRBD2 TRBJ2-2 TRBV4-2 many CASSQALGGGAGGELFF TGTGCCAGCAGCCAAGCTCTTGGCGGGGGGGCTGGCGGGGAGCTGTTTTTT
NA TRBJ2-1 TRBV29-1 many CSVAGLDEQFF TGCAGCGTTGCAGGACTCGATGAGCAGTTCTTC
NA TRBJ2-1 TRBV11-3 NA CASSSRGENEQFF TGTGCCAGCAGCTCCAGAGGGGAGAATGAGCAGTTCTTC
NA TRBJ2-3 TRBV6-5 few CASRGFESSTDTQYF TGTGCCAGCAGGGGTTTTGAGAGTAGCACAGATACGCAGTATTTT
TRBD2 TRBJ2-5 TRBV20-1 NA CSASRLAGGAPQETQYF TGCAGTGCTAGTCGACTAGCGGGGGGCGCACCCCAAGAGACCCAGTACTTC
NA TRBJ2-3 TRBV7-2 NA CASSLARPSTDTQYF TGTGCCAGCAGCTTAGCTAGACCTAGCACAGATACGCAGTATTTT
NA TRBJ2-2 TRBV3-1 many CASSRNWQGGYTGELFF TGTGCCAGCAGCCGGAATTGGCAGGGCGGTTACACCGGGGAGCTGTTTTTT
NA TRBJ1-3 TRBV29-1 many CSVGVSSGNTIYF TGCAGCGTGGGGGTTTCCTCCGGAAACACCATATATTTT
NA TRBJ2-4 TRBV4-2 few CASSQYSLAKNIQYF TGTGCCAGCAGCCAGTACAGTCTAGCCAAAAACATTCAGTACTTC
TRBD2 TRBJ2-7 TRBV6-5 many CASSYSIRDYDCEQYF TGTGCCAGCAGTTACTCGATCCGGGACTATGATTGCGAGCAGTACTTC
TRBD2 TRBJ2-2 TRBV19 many CASSLGWTSGISGELFF TGTGCCAGTAGTTTAGGCTGGACTAGCGGGATATCCGGGGAGCTGTTTTTT